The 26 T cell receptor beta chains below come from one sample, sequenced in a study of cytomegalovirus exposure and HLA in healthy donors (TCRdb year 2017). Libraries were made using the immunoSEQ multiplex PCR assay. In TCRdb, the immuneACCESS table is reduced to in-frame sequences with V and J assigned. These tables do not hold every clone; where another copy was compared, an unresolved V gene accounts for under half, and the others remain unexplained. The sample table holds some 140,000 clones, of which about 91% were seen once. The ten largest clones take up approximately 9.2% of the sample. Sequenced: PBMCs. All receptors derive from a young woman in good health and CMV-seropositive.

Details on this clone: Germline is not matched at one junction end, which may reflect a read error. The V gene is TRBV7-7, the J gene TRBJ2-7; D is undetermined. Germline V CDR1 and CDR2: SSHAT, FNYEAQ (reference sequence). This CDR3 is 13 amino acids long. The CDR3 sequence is CASSLGSGYEQYF. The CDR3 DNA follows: TGTGCTAGCAGCTTAGGATCGGGCTACGAGCAGTACTTC.

The CDR3 nucleotides read TGTGCCAGCAGTCGGGACAGGAGGGTCGCTGAAGCTTTCTTT. This translates into CASSRDRRVAEAFF. V usage is TRBV2 and J usage is TRBJ1-1; 8 bases align to TRBD1. Germline CDR1 reads SNHLY; CDR2 reads FYNNEI. The CDR3 has 14 residues. V shed 5 bases and J 6 bases; nucleotides not matched to a gene: 8.

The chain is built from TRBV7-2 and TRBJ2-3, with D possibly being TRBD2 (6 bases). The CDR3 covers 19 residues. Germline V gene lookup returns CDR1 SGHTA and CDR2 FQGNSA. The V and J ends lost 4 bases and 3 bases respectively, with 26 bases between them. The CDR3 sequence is CASSSGPGGARGRTDTQYF. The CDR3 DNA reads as TGTGCCAGCAGCTCAGGCCCCGGGGGAGCGAGGGGACGGACAGATACGCAGTATTTT.

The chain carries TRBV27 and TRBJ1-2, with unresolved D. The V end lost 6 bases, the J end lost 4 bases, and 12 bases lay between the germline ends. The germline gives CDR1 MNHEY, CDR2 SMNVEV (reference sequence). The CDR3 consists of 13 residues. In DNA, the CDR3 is TGTGCCAGCAGCCCGGGAGTTTTCTATGGCTACACCTTC. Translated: CASSPGVFYGYTF.

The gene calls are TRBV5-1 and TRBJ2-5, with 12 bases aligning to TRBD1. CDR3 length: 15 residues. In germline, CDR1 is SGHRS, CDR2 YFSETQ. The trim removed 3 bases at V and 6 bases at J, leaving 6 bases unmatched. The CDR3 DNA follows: TGCGCCAGCAGCTCCGGGACAGGGGGCCTGAAGACCCAGTACTTC. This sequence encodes CASSSGTGGLKTQYF.

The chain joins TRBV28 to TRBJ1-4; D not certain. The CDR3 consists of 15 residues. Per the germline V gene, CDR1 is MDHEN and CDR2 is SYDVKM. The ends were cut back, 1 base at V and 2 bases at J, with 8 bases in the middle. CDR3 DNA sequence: TGTGCCAGCAGTTTATTAACCGGGACTAATGAAAAACTGTTTTTT. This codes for CASSLLTGTNEKLFF.

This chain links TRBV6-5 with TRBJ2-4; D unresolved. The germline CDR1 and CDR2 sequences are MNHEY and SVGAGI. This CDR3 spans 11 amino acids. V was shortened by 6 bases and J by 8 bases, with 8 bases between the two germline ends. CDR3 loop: CASSRRDIQYF. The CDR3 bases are TGTGCCAGCAGCCGCCGGGACATTCAGTACTTC.

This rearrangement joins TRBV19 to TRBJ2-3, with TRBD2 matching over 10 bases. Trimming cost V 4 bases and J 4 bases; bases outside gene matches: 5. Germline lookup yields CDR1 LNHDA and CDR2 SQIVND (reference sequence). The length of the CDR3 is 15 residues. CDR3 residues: CASSTASGGADTQYF. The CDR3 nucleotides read TGTGCCAGTAGTACGGCTAGCGGGGGCGCAGATACGCAGTATTTT.

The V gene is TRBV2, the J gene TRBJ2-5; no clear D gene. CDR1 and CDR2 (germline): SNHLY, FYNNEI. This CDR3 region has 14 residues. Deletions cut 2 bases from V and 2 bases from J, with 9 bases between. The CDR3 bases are TGTGCCAGCAGTGAATGGGCAAGTCAAGAGACCCAGTACTTC. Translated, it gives CASSEWASQETQYF.

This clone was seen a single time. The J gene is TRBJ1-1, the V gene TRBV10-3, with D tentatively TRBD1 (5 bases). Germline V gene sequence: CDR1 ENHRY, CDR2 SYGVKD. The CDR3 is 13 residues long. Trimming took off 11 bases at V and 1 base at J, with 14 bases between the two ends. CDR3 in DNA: TGTGCCGGGGAGGGCAGGGCGAACACTGAAGCTTTCTTT. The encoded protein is CAGEGRANTEAFF.

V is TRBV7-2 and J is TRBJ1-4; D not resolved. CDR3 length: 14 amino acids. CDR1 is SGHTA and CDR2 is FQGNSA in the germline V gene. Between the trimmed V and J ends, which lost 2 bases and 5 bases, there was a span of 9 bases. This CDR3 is CASSLSRWNEKLFF. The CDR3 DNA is TGTGCCAGCAGCTTATCCAGGTGGAATGAAAAACTGTTTTTT. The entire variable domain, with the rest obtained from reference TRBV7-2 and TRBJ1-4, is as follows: GAGVSQSPSNKVTEKGKDVELRCDPISGHTALYWYRQSLGQGLEFLIYFQGNSAPDKSGLPSDRFSAERTGGSVSTLTIQRTQQEDSAVYLCASSLSRWNEKLFFGSGTQLSVL.

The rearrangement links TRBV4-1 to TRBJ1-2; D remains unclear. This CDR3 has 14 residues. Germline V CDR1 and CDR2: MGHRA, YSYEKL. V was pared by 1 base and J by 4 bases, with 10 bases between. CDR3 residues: CASSQGGEGYGYTF. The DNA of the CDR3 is TGCGCCAGCAGCCAAGGCGGGGAAGGCTATGGCTACACCTTC.

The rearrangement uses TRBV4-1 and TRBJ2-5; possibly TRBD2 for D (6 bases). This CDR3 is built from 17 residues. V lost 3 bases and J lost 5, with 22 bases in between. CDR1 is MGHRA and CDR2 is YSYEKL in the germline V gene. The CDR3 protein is CASSHIPQRAEGETQYF. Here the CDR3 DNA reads TGCGCCAGCAGCCACATACCCCAGCGGGCGGAGGGGGAGACCCAGTACTTC.

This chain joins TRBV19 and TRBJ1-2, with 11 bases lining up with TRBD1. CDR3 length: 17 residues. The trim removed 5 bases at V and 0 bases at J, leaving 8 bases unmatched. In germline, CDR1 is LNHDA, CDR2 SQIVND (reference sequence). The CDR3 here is CASSPDRGHRANYGYTF. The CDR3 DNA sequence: TGTGCCAGTAGTCCGGACAGGGGGCATAGAGCTAACTATGGCTACACCTTC.

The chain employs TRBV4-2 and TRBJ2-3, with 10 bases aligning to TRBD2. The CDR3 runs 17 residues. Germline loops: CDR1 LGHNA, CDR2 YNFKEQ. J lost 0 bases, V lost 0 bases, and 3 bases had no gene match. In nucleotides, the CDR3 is TGTGCCAGCAGCCAAGAGAAACTAGCGGGAAGCACAGATACGCAGTATTTT. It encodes CASSQEKLAGSTDTQYF.

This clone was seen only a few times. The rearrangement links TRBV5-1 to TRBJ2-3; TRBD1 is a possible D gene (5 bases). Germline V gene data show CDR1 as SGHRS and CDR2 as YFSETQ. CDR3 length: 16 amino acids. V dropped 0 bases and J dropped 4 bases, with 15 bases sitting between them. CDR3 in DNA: TGCGCCAGCAGCTTGGCCGCGCAGGGAATGGCAGATACGCAGTATTTT. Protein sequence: CASSLAAQGMADTQYF. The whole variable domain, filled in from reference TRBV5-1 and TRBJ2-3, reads KAGVTQTPRYLIKTRGQQVTLSCSPISGHRSVSWYQQTPGQGLQFLFEYFSETQRNKGNFPGRFSGRQFSNSRSEMNVSTLELGDSALYLCASSLAAQGMADTQYFGPGTRLTVL.

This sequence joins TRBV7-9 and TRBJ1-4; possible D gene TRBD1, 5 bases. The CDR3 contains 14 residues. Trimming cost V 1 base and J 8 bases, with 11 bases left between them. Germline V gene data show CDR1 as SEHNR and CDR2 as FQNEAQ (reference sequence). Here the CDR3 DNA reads TGTGCCAGCAGCTTAGGGCAGGGAAGCGAAAAACTGTTTTTT. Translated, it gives CASSLGQGSEKLFF.

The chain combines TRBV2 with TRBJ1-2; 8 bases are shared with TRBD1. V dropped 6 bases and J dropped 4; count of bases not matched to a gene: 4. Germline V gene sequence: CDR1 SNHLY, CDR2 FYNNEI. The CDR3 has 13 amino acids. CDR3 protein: CASRTDRGYGYTF. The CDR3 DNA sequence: TGTGCCAGCAGAACAGACAGGGGCTATGGCTACACCTTC.

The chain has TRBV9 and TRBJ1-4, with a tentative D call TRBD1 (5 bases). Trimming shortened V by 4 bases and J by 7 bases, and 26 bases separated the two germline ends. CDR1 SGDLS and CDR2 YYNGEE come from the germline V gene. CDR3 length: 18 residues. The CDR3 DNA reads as TGTGCCAGCAGCCCTCCCCCCGGTCAGGGTCCCGAAAGTGAAAAACTGTTTTTT. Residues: CASSPPPGQGPESEKLFF.

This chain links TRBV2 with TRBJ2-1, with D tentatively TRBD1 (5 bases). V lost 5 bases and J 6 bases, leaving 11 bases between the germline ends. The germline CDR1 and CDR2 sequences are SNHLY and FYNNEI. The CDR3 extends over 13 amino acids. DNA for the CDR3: TGTGCCAGCAGTTATGGACAAATCAATGAGCAGTTCTTC. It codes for CASSYGQINEQFF.

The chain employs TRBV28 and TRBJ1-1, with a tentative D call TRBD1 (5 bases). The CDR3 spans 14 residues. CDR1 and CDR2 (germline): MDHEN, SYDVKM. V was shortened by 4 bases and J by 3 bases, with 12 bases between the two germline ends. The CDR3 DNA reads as TGTGCCAGCAGTTATGGGGGGGATTACACTGAAGCTTTCTTT. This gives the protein CASSYGGDYTEAFF.

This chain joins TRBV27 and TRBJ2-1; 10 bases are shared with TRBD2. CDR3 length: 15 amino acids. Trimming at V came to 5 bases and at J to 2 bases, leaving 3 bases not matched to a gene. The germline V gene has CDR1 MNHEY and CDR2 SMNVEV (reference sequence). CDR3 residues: CASSPSGGPYNEQFF. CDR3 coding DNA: TGTGCCAGCAGTCCTAGCGGGGGTCCCTACAATGAGCAGTTCTTC.

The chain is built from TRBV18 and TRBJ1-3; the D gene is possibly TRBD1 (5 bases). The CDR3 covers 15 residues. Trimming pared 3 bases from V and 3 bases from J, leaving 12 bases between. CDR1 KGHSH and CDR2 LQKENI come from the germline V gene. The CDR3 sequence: CASSPPGQIGNTIYF. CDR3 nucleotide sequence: TGTGCCAGCTCACCGCCAGGGCAGATTGGAAACACCATATATTTT.

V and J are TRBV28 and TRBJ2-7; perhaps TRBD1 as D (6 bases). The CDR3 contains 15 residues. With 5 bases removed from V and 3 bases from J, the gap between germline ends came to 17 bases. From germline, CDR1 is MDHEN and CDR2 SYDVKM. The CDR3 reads CASSPRGDRLYEQYF. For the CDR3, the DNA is TGTGCCAGCAGTCCCCGGGGAGACAGGCTCTACGAGCAGTACTTC.

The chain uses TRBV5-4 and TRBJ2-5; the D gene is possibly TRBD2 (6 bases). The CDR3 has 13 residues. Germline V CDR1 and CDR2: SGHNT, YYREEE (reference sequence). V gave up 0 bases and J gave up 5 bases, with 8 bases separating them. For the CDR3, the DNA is TGTGCCAGCAGCTTGGTCAGCGGGGAGACCCAGTACTTC. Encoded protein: CASSLVSGETQYF.

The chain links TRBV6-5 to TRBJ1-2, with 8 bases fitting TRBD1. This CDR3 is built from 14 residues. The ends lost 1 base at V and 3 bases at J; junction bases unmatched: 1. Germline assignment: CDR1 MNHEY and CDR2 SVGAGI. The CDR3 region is CASSYYRGDYGYTF. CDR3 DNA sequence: TGTGCCAGCAGTTACTACAGGGGGGACTATGGCTACACCTTC.